This TCR beta chain was retrieved from a study of blood T cells in healthy people across ages. A J-beta primer mix and a sample-barcoded 5' primer were used in a second PCR of about 7 to 12 cycles. A template-switch adaptor with 12 random nucleotides tagged each cDNA molecule. TCRdb processed the 5' RACE reads anew with MiXCR; each CDR3 protein has one entry. The data show around 970,000 distinct CDR3 sequences, with roughly 51% seen just once and about a fifth held by the top ten. Regarding this clonotype: Antigen unknown.

The junction had 9 bases not matched to a gene; V was cut back by 0 bases and J by 7 bases. The CDR3 runs to 16 residues. Germline CDR1 reads SGDLS; CDR2 reads YYNGEE. Extracted total RNA amounted to at least 5.5 micrograms for each sample. Study-wide results and caveats: While age rose, TCR beta diversity per million T cells dropped in a roughly linear way. PBMC samples, being unsorted, prevented any conclusive comparison of naive and antigen-experienced cells.

Sequenced material: blood. This clonotype was obtained from a woman aged 60-70 years in good health. This chain uses TRBV9 with TRBJ2-1; TRBD2 aligns across 8 bases. The CDR3: CASSVVSGSRHNEQFF. The CDR3 nucleotides are TGTGCCAGCAGCGTAGTAAGCGGGAGCAGGCATAATGAGCAGTTCTTC. The complete variable domain, with remaining parts taken from reference TRBV9 and TRBJ2-1, reads DSGVTQTPKHLITATGQRVTLRCSPRSGDLSVYWYQQSLDQGLQFLIQYYNGEERAKGNILERFSAQQFPDLHSELNLSSLELGDSALYFCASSVVSGSRHNEQFFGPGTRLTVL.